Listed below are T cell receptor beta chains from one sample, sequenced in a study of CD8 T cells in Susac syndrome. Each CDR3 protein gets one entry after TCRdb re-called the immunoSEQ multiplex PCR reads with MiXCR. This sample yields 300,000 or so distinct CDR3 sequences, of which under 95% are seen a single time; 0.065% belongs to the top ten. Sequences were obtained from CD4+ T cells from PBMCs. These receptors originate from a human donor with multiple sclerosis. Each CDR3 is given with its conserved first and last residue. D genes are given only for firm matches. The size of a clone is reported for some rows only, either as once, few or many, or as a class for expanded clones.

abundance: -
v_gene: TRBV5-1
j_gene: TRBJ1-1
d_gene: -
CDR3aa: CASSLGGGARGDTEAFF
CDR3nt: TGCGCCAGCAGCTTGGGGGGTGGCGCACGGGGGGACACTGAAGCTTTCTTT

abundance: -
v_gene: TRBV12-5
j_gene: TRBJ2-2
d_gene: -
CDR3aa: CASGFFPGELFF
CDR3nt: TGTGCTAGTGGTTTTTTTCCCGGGGAGCTGTTTTTT

abundance: -
v_gene: TRBV10-2
j_gene: TRBJ2-5
d_gene: TRBD2
CDR3aa: CASTEAGGHETQYF
CDR3nt: TGCGCCAGCACAGAAGCGGGGGGGCACGAGACCCAGTACTTC

abundance: -
v_gene: TRBV2
j_gene: TRBJ1-5
d_gene: -
CDR3aa: CASSYDSRSNQPQHF
CDR3nt: TGTGCCAGCAGTTATGACAGTCGGAGCAATCAGCCCCAGCATTTT

abundance: once
v_gene: TRBV7-9
j_gene: TRBJ1-1
d_gene: TRBD1
CDR3aa: CASSGRTGATNTEAFF
CDR3nt: TGTGCCAGCAGCGGAAGGACAGGGGCTACGAACACTGAAGCTTTCTTT

abundance: -
v_gene: TRBV30
j_gene: TRBJ2-5
d_gene: -
CDR3aa: CTWSSPRAGETQYF
CDR3nt: TGTACCTGGAGTTCCCCCCGCGCAGGAGAGACCCAGTACTTC

abundance: -
v_gene: TRBV5-1
j_gene: TRBJ1-1
d_gene: -
CDR3aa: CASSLRQTVSSEAFF
CDR3nt: TGCGCCAGCAGCCTCAGACAGACGGTCAGCTCTGAAGCTTTCTTT

abundance: -
v_gene: TRBV7-3
j_gene: TRBJ2-3
d_gene: -
CDR3aa: CASSLHASTDTQYF
CDR3nt: TGTGCCAGCAGCTTACACGCTAGCACAGATACGCAGTATTTT

abundance: -
v_gene: TRBV3-1
j_gene: TRBJ1-2
d_gene: TRBD1
CDR3aa: CASSQAGQGASYTF
CDR3nt: TGTGCCAGCAGCCAAGCGGGACAGGGGGCGAGTTACACCTTC

abundance: -
v_gene: TRBV12-3/TRBV12-4
j_gene: TRBJ2-2
d_gene: TRBD1
CDR3aa: CASSRQGWDTGELFF
CDR3nt: TGTGCCAGCAGCCGACAGGGATGGGACACCGGGGAGCTGTTTTTT

abundance: -
v_gene: TRBV7-9
j_gene: TRBJ1-2
d_gene: -
CDR3aa: CASSLDLAAGYTF
CDR3nt: TGTGCCAGCAGCTTAGACCTGGCCGCAGGCTACACCTTC

abundance: -
v_gene: TRBV11-3
j_gene: TRBJ1-2
d_gene: -
CDR3aa: CASSLEGRAGRRSNYGYTF
CDR3nt: TGTGCCAGCAGCTTAGAGGGTAGGGCGGGACGGAGATCCAATTATGGCTACACCTTC

abundance: -
v_gene: TRBV18
j_gene: TRBJ2-1
d_gene: -
CDR3aa: CASSPIPTLNNEQFF
CDR3nt: TGTGCCAGCTCACCAATCCCTACCCTTAACAATGAGCAGTTCTTC

abundance: -
v_gene: TRBV3-1
j_gene: TRBJ2-1
d_gene: -
CDR3aa: CASSHDQLGVEEQFF
CDR3nt: TGTGCCAGCAGCCACGATCAGCTTGGGGTCGAGGAGCAGTTCTTC

abundance: -
v_gene: TRBV7-8
j_gene: TRBJ1-1
d_gene: TRBD1
CDR3aa: CASSLPPWAYRDRGIGNTEAFF
CDR3nt: TGTGCCAGCAGCCTCCCTCCATGGGCGTACCGGGACAGGGGAATTGGGAACACTGAAGCTTTCTTT

abundance: -
v_gene: TRBV7-2
j_gene: TRBJ2-3
d_gene: -
CDR3aa: CASSPGLTDTQYF
CDR3nt: TGTGCCAGCAGCCCTGGCCTCACAGATACGCAGTATTTT

abundance: -
v_gene: TRBV18
j_gene: TRBJ1-2
d_gene: TRBD1
CDR3aa: CASSEGQFYGYTF
CDR3nt: TGTGCCAGCTCAGAGGGACAGTTCTATGGCTACACCTTC

abundance: -
v_gene: TRBV7-2
j_gene: TRBJ2-4
d_gene: -
CDR3aa: CASSLAGGNIQYF
CDR3nt: TGTGCCAGCAGCTTAGCAGGCGGAAACATTCAGTACTTC

abundance: -
v_gene: TRBV6-2/TRBV6-3
j_gene: TRBJ2-6
d_gene: -
CDR3aa: CASTTAGHPSGANVLTF
CDR3nt: TGTGCCAGCACTACGGCAGGCCACCCCTCTGGGGCCAACGTCCTGACTTTC

abundance: -
v_gene: TRBV29-1
j_gene: TRBJ2-1
d_gene: TRBD1
CDR3aa: CSGLGEVRAGGEQFF
CDR3nt: TGCAGCGGGCTCGGAGAGGTTAGGGCAGGGGGTGAGCAGTTCTTC

abundance: -
v_gene: TRBV12-3/TRBV12-4
j_gene: TRBJ2-6
d_gene: -
CDR3aa: CASSYDRLGFNVLTF
CDR3nt: TGTGCCAGCAGTTACGACAGGCTAGGGTTCAACGTCCTGACTTTC

abundance: -
v_gene: TRBV20-1
j_gene: TRBJ2-3
d_gene: -
CDR3aa: CSATLGDFTDTQYF
CDR3nt: TGCAGTGCCACCCTCGGGGACTTCACAGATACGCAGTATTTT

abundance: -
v_gene: TRBV30
j_gene: TRBJ2-1
d_gene: TRBD2
CDR3aa: CAWTVGLAGNEQFF
CDR3nt: TGTGCCTGGACCGTGGGACTAGCGGGTAATGAGCAGTTCTTC

abundance: -
v_gene: TRBV3-1
j_gene: TRBJ2-7
d_gene: -
CDR3aa: CASRYSDGEQYF
CDR3nt: TGTGCCAGCAGGTACTCGGACGGCGAGCAGTACTTC

abundance: few
v_gene: TRBV6-1
j_gene: TRBJ1-3
d_gene: TRBD1
CDR3aa: CASSAGTAGNTIYF
CDR3nt: TGTGCCAGCAGCGCCGGGACAGCTGGAAACACCATATATTTT

abundance: once
v_gene: TRBV3-1
j_gene: TRBJ2-2
d_gene: TRBD2
CDR3aa: CASSPLKGTSSPGELFF
CDR3nt: TGTGCCAGCAGCCCTCTAAAGGGGACTAGCAGTCCCGGGGAGCTGTTTTTT

abundance: -
v_gene: TRBV7-8
j_gene: TRBJ2-1
d_gene: -
CDR3aa: CASSFSGMWGNEQFF
CDR3nt: TGTGCCAGCAGCTTTTCGGGGATGTGGGGGAATGAGCAGTTCTTC

abundance: -
v_gene: TRBV7-2
j_gene: TRBJ2-7
d_gene: -
CDR3aa: CASSAYNEYEQYF
CDR3nt: TGTGCCAGCAGCGCCTACAATGAGTACGAGCAGTACTTC

abundance: -
v_gene: TRBV27
j_gene: TRBJ1-4
d_gene: -
CDR3aa: CASSFRRGEKLFF
CDR3nt: TGTGCCAGCAGTTTTAGACGAGGCGAAAAACTGTTTTTT

abundance: -
v_gene: TRBV11-2
j_gene: TRBJ2-3
d_gene: TRBD2
CDR3aa: CASSLLAGAGGGTDTQYF
CDR3nt: TGTGCCAGCAGCTTACTAGCGGGGGCTGGCGGGGGAACAGATACGCAGTATTTT

abundance: -
v_gene: TRBV3-1
j_gene: TRBJ2-3
d_gene: -
CDR3aa: CASSQPGETDTQYF
CDR3nt: TGTGCCAGCAGCCAACCGGGGGAGACAGATACGCAGTATTTT

abundance: -
v_gene: TRBV21-1
j_gene: TRBJ2-2
d_gene: -
CDR3aa: CASSNRGGGTGELFF
CDR3nt: TGTGCCAGCAGCAACCGGGGAGGGGGCACCGGGGAGCTGTTTTTT

abundance: -
v_gene: TRBV5-1
j_gene: TRBJ2-3
d_gene: TRBD2
CDR3aa: CASSAGSGASTDTQYF
CDR3nt: TGCGCCAGCAGCGCTGGAAGCGGGGCTAGCACAGATACGCAGTATTTT

abundance: -
v_gene: TRBV30
j_gene: TRBJ2-7
d_gene: -
CDR3aa: CAWADTTPLYEQYF
CDR3nt: TGTGCCTGGGCCGACACCACACCCCTCTACGAGCAGTACTTC

abundance: -
v_gene: TRBV6-1
j_gene: TRBJ1-2
d_gene: TRBD1
CDR3aa: CASNPGTAKTYGYTF
CDR3nt: TGTGCCAGCAATCCAGGGACAGCGAAAACCTATGGCTACACCTTC

abundance: -
v_gene: TRBV19
j_gene: TRBJ1-5
d_gene: TRBD1
CDR3aa: CASSNWDREGQPQHF
CDR3nt: TGTGCCAGTAGTAACTGGGACAGGGAGGGCCAGCCCCAGCATTTT